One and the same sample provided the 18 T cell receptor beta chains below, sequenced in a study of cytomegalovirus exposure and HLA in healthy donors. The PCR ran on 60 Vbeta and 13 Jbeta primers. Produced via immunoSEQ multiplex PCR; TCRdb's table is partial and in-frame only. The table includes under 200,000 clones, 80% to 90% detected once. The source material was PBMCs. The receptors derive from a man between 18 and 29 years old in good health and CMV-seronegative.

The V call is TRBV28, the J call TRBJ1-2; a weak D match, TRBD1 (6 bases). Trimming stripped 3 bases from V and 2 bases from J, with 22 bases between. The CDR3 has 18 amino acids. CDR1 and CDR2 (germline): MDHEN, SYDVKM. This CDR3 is CASSFANLRQEGNYGYTF. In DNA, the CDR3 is TGTGCCAGCAGTTTTGCAAACCTAAGACAGGAAGGGAACTATGGCTACACCTTC.

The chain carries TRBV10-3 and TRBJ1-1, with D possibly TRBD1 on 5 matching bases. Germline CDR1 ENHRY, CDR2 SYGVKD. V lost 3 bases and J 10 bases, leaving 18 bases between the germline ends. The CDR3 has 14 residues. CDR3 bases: TGTGCCATCAGTGACGGTCCGGACGTCGGGGGAGCTTTCTTT. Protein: CAISDGPDVGGAFF.

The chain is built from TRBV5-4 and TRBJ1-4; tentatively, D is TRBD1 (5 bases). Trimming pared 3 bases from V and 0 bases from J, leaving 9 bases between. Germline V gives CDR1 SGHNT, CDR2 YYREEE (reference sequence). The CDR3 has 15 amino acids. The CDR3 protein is CASSSRQTTNEKLFF. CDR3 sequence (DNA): TGTGCCAGCAGCTCAAGACAGACAACTAATGAAAAACTGTTTTTT.

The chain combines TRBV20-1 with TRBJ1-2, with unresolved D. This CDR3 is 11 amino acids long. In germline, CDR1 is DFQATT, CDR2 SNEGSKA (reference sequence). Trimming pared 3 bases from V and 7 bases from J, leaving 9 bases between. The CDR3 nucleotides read TGCAGTGCTAGTTCGTCGGTTGGCTACACCTTC. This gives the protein CSASSSVGYTF.

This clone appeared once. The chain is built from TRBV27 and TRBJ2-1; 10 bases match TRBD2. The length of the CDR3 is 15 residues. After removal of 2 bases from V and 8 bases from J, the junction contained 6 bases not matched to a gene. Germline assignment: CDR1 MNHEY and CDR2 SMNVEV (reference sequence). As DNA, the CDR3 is TGTGCCAGCAGTTTAAAGGGACTAGCGTGGGATGAGCAGTTCTTC. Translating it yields CASSLKGLAWDEQFF.

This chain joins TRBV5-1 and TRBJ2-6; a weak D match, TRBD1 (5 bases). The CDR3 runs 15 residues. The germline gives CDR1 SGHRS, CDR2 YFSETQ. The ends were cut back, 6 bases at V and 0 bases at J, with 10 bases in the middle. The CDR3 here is CASTRDPSGANVLTF. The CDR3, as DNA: TGCGCCAGCACCAGGGATCCCTCTGGGGCCAACGTCCTGACTTTC.

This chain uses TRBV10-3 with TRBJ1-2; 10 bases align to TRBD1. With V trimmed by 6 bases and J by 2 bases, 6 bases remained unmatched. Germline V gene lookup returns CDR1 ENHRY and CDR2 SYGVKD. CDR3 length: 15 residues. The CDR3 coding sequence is TGTGCCATCAGGGGGGACAGGGGTGAAAACTATGGCTACACCTTC. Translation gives CAIRGDRGENYGYTF.

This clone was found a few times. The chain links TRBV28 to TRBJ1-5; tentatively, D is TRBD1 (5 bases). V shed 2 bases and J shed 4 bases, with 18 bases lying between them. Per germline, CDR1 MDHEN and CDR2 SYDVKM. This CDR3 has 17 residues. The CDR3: CASSLRGSSGGNQPQHF. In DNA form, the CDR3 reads TGTGCCAGCAGTTTACGGGGGTCGTCCGGAGGGAATCAGCCCCAGCATTTT.

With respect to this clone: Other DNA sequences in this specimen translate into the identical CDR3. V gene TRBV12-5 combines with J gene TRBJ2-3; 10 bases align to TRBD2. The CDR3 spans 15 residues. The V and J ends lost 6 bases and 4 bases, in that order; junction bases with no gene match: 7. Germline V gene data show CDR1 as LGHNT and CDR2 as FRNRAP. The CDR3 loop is CASGHSGGRADTQYF. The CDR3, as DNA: TGTGCTAGTGGCCATAGCGGGGGGCGAGCAGATACGCAGTATTTT.

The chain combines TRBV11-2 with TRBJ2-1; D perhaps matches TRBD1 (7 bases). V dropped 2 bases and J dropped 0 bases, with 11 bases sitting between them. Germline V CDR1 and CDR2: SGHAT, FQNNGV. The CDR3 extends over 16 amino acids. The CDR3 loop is CASSLSGGYSYNEQFF. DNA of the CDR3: TGTGCCAGCAGCTTATCAGGGGGGTACTCCTACAATGAGCAGTTCTTC. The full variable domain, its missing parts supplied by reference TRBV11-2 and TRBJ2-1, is EAGVAQSPRYKIIEKRQSVAFWCNPISGHATLYWYQQILGQGPKLLIQFQNNGVVDDSQLPKDRFSAERLKGVDSTLKIQPAKLEDSAVYLCASSLSGGYSYNEQFFGPGTRLTVL.

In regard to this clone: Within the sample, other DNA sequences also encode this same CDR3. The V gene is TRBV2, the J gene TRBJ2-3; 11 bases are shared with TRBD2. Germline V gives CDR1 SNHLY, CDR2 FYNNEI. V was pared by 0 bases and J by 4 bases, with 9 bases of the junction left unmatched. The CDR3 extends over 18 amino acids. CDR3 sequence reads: CASSEAGSTSGGPDTQYF. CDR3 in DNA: TGTGCCAGCAGTGAAGCAGGCTCAACTAGCGGGGGTCCAGATACGCAGTATTTT.

The DNA for the CDR3 is TGTGCCAGCAGGGGGGGGAGGGGCCGAGGAGCTTTCTTT. As protein: CASRGGRGRGAFF. V and J are TRBV6-1 and TRBJ1-1; D might be TRBD1 (5 bases). V lost 6 bases and J 10 bases, leaving 18 bases between the germline ends. Germline loops: CDR1 MNHNS, CDR2 SASEGT. The CDR3 has 13 amino acids.

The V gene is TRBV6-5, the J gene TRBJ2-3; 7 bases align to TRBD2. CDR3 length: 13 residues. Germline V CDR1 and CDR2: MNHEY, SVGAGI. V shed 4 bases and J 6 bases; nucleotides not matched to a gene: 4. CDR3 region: CASSSGLVDTQYF. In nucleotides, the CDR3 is TGTGCCAGCAGTTCAGGACTAGTGGATACGCAGTATTTT.

In nucleotides, the CDR3 is TGTCTTCTAGCGGGGGGGAGAAACACAGATACGCAGTATTTT. It encodes CLLAGGRNTDTQYF. The J gene is TRBJ2-3, the V gene TRBV7-9; 12 nucleotides agree with TRBD2. The CDR3 spans 14 residues. Germline lookup yields CDR1 SEHNR and CDR2 FQNEAQ (reference sequence). The full variable domain, with the rest looked up from reference TRBV7-9 and TRBJ2-3, is DTGVSQNPRHKITKRGQNVTFRCDPISEHNRLYWYRQTLGQGPEFLTYFQNEAQLEKSRLLSDRFSAERPKGSFSTLEIQRTEQGDSAMYLCLLAGGRNTDTQYFGPGTRLTVL.

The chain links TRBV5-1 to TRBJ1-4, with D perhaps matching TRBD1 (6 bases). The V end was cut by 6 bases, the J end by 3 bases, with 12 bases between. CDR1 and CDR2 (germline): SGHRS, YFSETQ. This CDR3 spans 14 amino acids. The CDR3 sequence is CASMGGGPNEKLFF. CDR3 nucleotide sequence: TGCGCCAGCATGGGCGGGGGCCCTAATGAAAAACTGTTTTTT.

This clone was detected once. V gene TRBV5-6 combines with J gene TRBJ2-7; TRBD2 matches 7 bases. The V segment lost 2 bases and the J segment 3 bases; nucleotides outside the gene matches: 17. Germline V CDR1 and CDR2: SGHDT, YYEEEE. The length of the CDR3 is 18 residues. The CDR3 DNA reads TGTGCCAGCAGCTTTTGGTACCAGCGGGGAACCCCTCTCTACGAGCAGTACTTC. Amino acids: CASSFWYQRGTPLYEQYF.

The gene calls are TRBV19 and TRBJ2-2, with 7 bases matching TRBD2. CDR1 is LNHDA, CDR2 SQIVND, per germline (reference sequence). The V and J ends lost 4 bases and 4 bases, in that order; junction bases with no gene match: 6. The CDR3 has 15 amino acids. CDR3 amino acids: CASSSGSLFTGELFF. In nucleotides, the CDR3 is TGTGCCAGTAGTAGCGGGAGCCTCTTCACCGGGGAGCTGTTTTTT.

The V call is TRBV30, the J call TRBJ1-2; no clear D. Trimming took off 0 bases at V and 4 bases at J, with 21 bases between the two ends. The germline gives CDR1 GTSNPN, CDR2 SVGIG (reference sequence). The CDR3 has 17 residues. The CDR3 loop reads CAWSVPFSGFSVYGYTF. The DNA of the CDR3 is TGTGCCTGGAGTGTACCCTTCTCGGGATTCTCCGTCTATGGCTACACCTTC.